This T cell receptor (beta chain) was sequenced during a study of naive and memory T cell subsets. The CDR3 sequence is 14 residues long. Germline assignment: CDR1 SEHNR and CDR2 FQNEAQ (reference sequence). V was pared by 2 bases and J by 7 bases, with 13 bases between. This clonotype has ten or more counts. Both TRBC1 and TRBC2 were covered by a beta constant-region primer of two equimolar oligonucleotides. Nested alpha and beta constant-region primers with the SP2 primer drove four PCR rounds on ligated cDNA. TCRdb reanalysed the UMI-ligation and nested PCR reads using MiXCR and keeps one entry per CDR3 protein. The table has 17,000 or so distinct CDR3 sequences, about 9% seen once.

This TCR derives from a human donor in good health. Sequenced material: central memory CD8+ T cells from blood. The chain carries TRBV7-9 and TRBJ2-3; D unclear. The CDR3 region has the DNA TGTGCCAGCAGCTTATCAGAAGTGAGGAATACGCAGTATTTT. This gives the protein CASSLSEVRNTQYF.